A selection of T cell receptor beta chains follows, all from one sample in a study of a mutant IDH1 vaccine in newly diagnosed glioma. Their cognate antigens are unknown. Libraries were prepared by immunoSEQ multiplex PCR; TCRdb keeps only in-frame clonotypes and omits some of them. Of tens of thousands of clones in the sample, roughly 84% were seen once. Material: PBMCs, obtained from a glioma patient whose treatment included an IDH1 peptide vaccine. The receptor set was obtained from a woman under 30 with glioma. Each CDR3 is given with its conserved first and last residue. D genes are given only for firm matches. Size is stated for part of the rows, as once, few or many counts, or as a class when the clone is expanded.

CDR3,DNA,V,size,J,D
CASSLSGSGTGELFF,TGTGCTAGCAGCCTTAGCGGGAGTGGGACCGGGGAGCTGTTTTTT,TRBV7-7,NA,TRBJ2-2,TRBD2
CASSKQGLAGDTQYF,TGCGCCAGCAGCAAGCAAGGGCTAGCGGGAGATACGCAGTATTTT,TRBV5-1,NA,TRBJ2-3,TRBD2
CASSSIGYLF,TGTGCTAGCAGCTCCATAGGATACCTCTTT,TRBV7-7,once,TRBJ1-1,NA
CSGGTNSYNEQFF,TGCAGCGGAGGGACCAACTCCTACAATGAGCAGTTCTTC,TRBV29-1,NA,TRBJ2-1,NA
CASSLDGTSGYNEQFF,TGTGCCAGCAGCTTAGATGGGACTAGCGGGTACAATGAGCAGTTCTTC,TRBV11-2,NA,TRBJ2-1,TRBD2
CASSLAGAAGTQYF,TGTGCCAGCAGCTTAGCGGGGGCCGCAGGGACCCAGTACTTC,TRBV7-3,NA,TRBJ2-5,NA
CAIRDTRAGQPQHF,TGTGCCATCAGGGATACCAGAGCGGGCCAGCCCCAGCATTTT,TRBV10-3,few,TRBJ1-5,NA
CASRPLDIGKAWAKNIQYF,TGTGCCAGCAGACCCCTCGACATTGGGAAGGCCTGGGCCAAAAACATTCAGTACTTC,TRBV6-4,NA,TRBJ2-4,NA
CASSLGGLAGGPGTDTQYF,TGTGCCAGCAGCTTAGGGGGACTAGCGGGAGGGCCCGGCACAGATACGCAGTATTTT,TRBV7-8,NA,TRBJ2-3,TRBD2
CASSQVWLQGTGELFF,TGCGCCAGCAGCCAAGTCTGGCTACAGGGGACCGGGGAGCTGTTTTTT,TRBV4-1,NA,TRBJ2-2,TRBD1
CASSLEFRDSYGYTF,TGTGCCAGCAGCTTAGAGTTCCGGGACAGCTATGGCTACACCTTC,TRBV7-8,NA,TRBJ1-2,TRBD1
CAWSVVYGPYEQYF,TGTGCCTGGAGTGTAGTGTATGGTCCTTACGAGCAGTACTTC,TRBV30,NA,TRBJ2-7,NA
CASSDRRDTDTQYF,TGTGCCAGCTCTGATCGTAGGGACACAGATACGCAGTATTTT,TRBV6-1,NA,TRBJ2-3,NA
CSVGRLGGDRPDRGGYTF,TGCAGCGTTGGCCGATTAGGAGGGGACAGACCCGATAGGGGGGGCTACACCTTC,TRBV29-1,NA,TRBJ1-2,TRBD1
CASSYSLGSNEQFF,TGTGCCAGCAGTTACTCCCTCGGATCCAATGAGCAGTTCTTC,TRBV6-6,NA,TRBJ2-1,NA
CASSLQGNNSPLHF,TGCGCCAGCAGCTTGCAGGGAAATAATTCACCCCTCCACTTT,TRBV5-1,NA,TRBJ1-6,NA
CASSPLLSLGGASYEKLFF,TGCGCCAGCAGCCCCCTTTTAAGCCTCGGGGGCGCGTCCTATGAAAAACTGTTTTTT,TRBV4-1,once,TRBJ1-4,NA
CASSPLAGLGTDTQYF,TGTGCCAGTAGTCCGCTAGCGGGCCTAGGCACAGATACGCAGTATTTT,TRBV19,once,TRBJ2-3,TRBD2
CASSPPGETQYF,TGTGCCAGCTCCCCCCCGGGTGAGACCCAGTACTTC,TRBV18,NA,TRBJ2-5,NA
CASSLRGLSGNTIYF,TGTGCCAGCAGCCTCCGGGGTCTCTCTGGAAACACCATATATTTT,TRBV7-2,NA,TRBJ1-3,NA
CSAYTGCGYTF,TGCAGTGCTTACACAGGGTGTGGCTACACCTTC,TRBV20-1,once,TRBJ1-2,NA
CASSSKDRGQAYGYTF,TGTGCCAGCAGCTCGAAGGACAGGGGGCAAGCCTATGGCTACACCTTC,TRBV5-4,NA,TRBJ1-2,TRBD1
CASSPHANEKLFF,TGTGCCAGCAGCCCCCACGCTAATGAAAAACTGTTTTTT,TRBV7-9,NA,TRBJ1-4,NA
CASSRFGGEDGELFF,TGCGCCAGCAGCCGCTTTGGGGGGGAGGACGGGGAGCTGTTTTTT,TRBV4-3,NA,TRBJ2-2,TRBD2
CASSPRLAGGKYNEQFF,TGTGCCAGCAGCCCTCGACTAGCGGGAGGGAAGTACAATGAGCAGTTCTTC,TRBV11-3,NA,TRBJ2-1,TRBD2
CASTHTTGTYVTYNEQFF,TGTGCCAGCACCCATACCACGGGGACGTATGTCACCTACAATGAGCAGTTCTTC,TRBV7-2,NA,TRBJ2-1,NA
CAWNPGIETQYF,TGTGCCTGGAACCCCGGGATCGAGACCCAGTACTTC,TRBV30,NA,TRBJ2-5,NA
CASSFTTGQETQYF,TGTGCCAGCAGCTTCACGACAGGCCAAGAGACCCAGTACTTC,TRBV7-8,NA,TRBJ2-5,NA
CASSRRTGGFNQPQHF,TGTGCCAGCAGCAGGAGAACAGGGGGCTTCAATCAGCCCCAGCATTTT,TRBV5-6,NA,TRBJ1-5,TRBD1
CASALGGATYEQYF,TGTGCTAGTGCCCTCGGAGGGGCAACCTACGAGCAGTACTTC,TRBV12-5,NA,TRBJ2-7,NA
CAWRASSSYEQYF,TGTGCCTGGAGAGCGTCAAGCTCCTACGAGCAGTACTTC,TRBV30,NA,TRBJ2-7,NA
CASSPGRGETQYF,TGCGCCAGCAGCCCTGGGCGAGGGGAGACCCAGTACTTC,TRBV5-1,NA,TRBJ2-5,NA
CASSLGYRGSLEAFF,TGTGCCAGCAGCTTAGGATACAGGGGGTCCCTTGAAGCTTTCTTT,TRBV13,NA,TRBJ1-1,TRBD1
CASSVGSYTDTQYF,TGTGCCAGCAGCGTAGGCTCTTACACAGATACGCAGTATTTT,TRBV9,once,TRBJ2-3,NA
CASSGSGLRGYTF,TGTGCCAGCAGCGGCAGTGGGCTCCGGGGCTACACCTTC,TRBV2,NA,TRBJ1-2,NA
CSVAPNLSYEQYF,TGCAGCGTTGCCCCGAATCTCTCCTACGAGCAGTACTTC,TRBV29-1,NA,TRBJ2-7,NA
CASRPDGRGEQFF,TGTGCCAGCAGACCGGACGGTCGGGGTGAGCAGTTCTTC,TRBV4-2,NA,TRBJ2-1,NA
CASSLSSGPSYNEQFF,TGTGCCAGCAGCCTCAGCAGCGGGCCTTCCTACAATGAGCAGTTCTTC,TRBV7-6,NA,TRBJ2-1,NA
CASSLTGGESPLHF,TGTGCCAGCAGCCTGACAGGGGGCGAATCACCCCTCCACTTT,TRBV7-6,NA,TRBJ1-6,TRBD1
CASSLDTIYF,TGTGCCAGCAGTTTAGACACCATATATTTT,TRBV28,NA,TRBJ1-3,NA
CASTPRERASPQHF,TGTGCCAGCACCCCGAGAGAGAGGGCGTCGCCCCAGCATTTT,TRBV6-6,NA,TRBJ1-5,NA
CAWNRQGANRGYTF,TGTGCCTGGAATAGACAGGGGGCGAATCGGGGCTACACCTTC,TRBV30,NA,TRBJ1-2,TRBD1
CASSDVGQGIYGYTF,TGTGCCAGCAGTGATGTGGGACAGGGGATCTATGGCTACACCTTC,TRBV28,NA,TRBJ1-2,TRBD1
CASGLVAAIPGDPYEQYF,TGTGCTAGTGGTTTGGTTGCGGCTATACCCGGGGACCCATACGAGCAGTACTTC,TRBV12-5,NA,TRBJ2-7,NA
CASGREAEAFF,TGTGCCAGCGGTAGAGAGGCTGAAGCTTTCTTT,TRBV7-2,NA,TRBJ1-1,NA